A selection of T cell receptor beta chains follows, all from one sample in a study of T cells after yellow fever vaccination. Via MiXCR, TCRdb re-called the 5' RACE reads, giving one row per CDR3 protein. The data contain about 230,000 distinct CDR3 sequences, less than 7.5% of them singletons. Sequenced material: CD4+ T cells sorted from PBMCs, taken on the day of the yellow fever booster vaccination. The receptors come from a young man who received the YFV17D yellow fever vaccine. Each CDR3 is given with its conserved first and last residue. Fields, in order: V gene, J gene, CDR3 protein.

v_gene: TRBV6-1
j_gene: TRBJ2-1
CDR3aa: CASSSRTSGSVSSYNEQFF

v_gene: TRBV20-1
j_gene: TRBJ2-7
CDR3aa: CSAIQTGSTYEQYF

v_gene: TRBV7-2
j_gene: TRBJ2-3
CDR3aa: CASSRQSGPDTQYF

v_gene: TRBV7-9
j_gene: TRBJ2-3
CDR3aa: CASSVRGAGQADTQYF

v_gene: TRBV5-6
j_gene: TRBJ2-1
CDR3aa: CASSFGATDNEQFF

v_gene: TRBV20-1
j_gene: TRBJ2-6
CDR3aa: CSARDLATQAGANVLTF

v_gene: TRBV6-1
j_gene: TRBJ2-7
CDR3aa: CASSEAQVGQYF

v_gene: TRBV28
j_gene: TRBJ2-7
CDR3aa: CASSFPLGTGDYEQYF

v_gene: TRBV20-1
j_gene: TRBJ2-3
CDR3aa: CSASRPCTDTQYF

v_gene: TRBV5-1
j_gene: TRBJ2-7
CDR3aa: CASSPGTSGLEQYF

v_gene: TRBV7-8
j_gene: TRBJ2-2
CDR3aa: CASSWAGVTGELFF

v_gene: TRBV3-1
j_gene: TRBJ2-7
CDR3aa: CASSPITSGEQYF

v_gene: TRBV29-1
j_gene: TRBJ2-1
CDR3aa: CSVDRAQNEQFF

v_gene: TRBV9
j_gene: TRBJ2-2
CDR3aa: CASSARGNKNTGELFF

v_gene: TRBV11-2
j_gene: TRBJ1-1
CDR3aa: CASSSQPGQGLAFF

v_gene: TRBV27
j_gene: TRBJ2-1
CDR3aa: CASWGAGRTNEQFF

v_gene: TRBV20-1
j_gene: TRBJ2-7
CDR3aa: CSARDVTSGSYEQYF

v_gene: TRBV7-3
j_gene: TRBJ2-5
CDR3aa: CASSLTGLAETQYF

v_gene: TRBV27
j_gene: TRBJ2-6
CDR3aa: CASKDRGGSGANVLTF

v_gene: TRBV5-4
j_gene: TRBJ2-1
CDR3aa: CASSSRGSTNEQFF

v_gene: TRBV14
j_gene: TRBJ2-7
CDR3aa: CASHRGPPDEQYF

v_gene: TRBV11-2
j_gene: TRBJ2-1
CDR3aa: CACSSGGGTYNEQFF

v_gene: TRBV7-2
j_gene: TRBJ2-4
CDR3aa: CASSQPKDIQYF

v_gene: TRBV7-2
j_gene: TRBJ1-4
CDR3aa: CASSLNGARAANEKLFF

v_gene: TRBV28
j_gene: TRBJ2-7
CDR3aa: CASRPDLRSRGEQYF

v_gene: TRBV15
j_gene: TRBJ1-3
CDR3aa: CATSRGISGNTIYF

v_gene: TRBV30
j_gene: TRBJ2-5
CDR3aa: CAWNPQGGRETQYF

v_gene: TRBV7-2
j_gene: TRBJ2-7
CDR3aa: CASSSRTGGRDEQYF

v_gene: TRBV4-3
j_gene: TRBJ1-2
CDR3aa: CASSQGVGNSNYGCTF

v_gene: TRBV4-2
j_gene: TRBJ2-5
CDR3aa: CASSQEAGGSFLETQYF

v_gene: TRBV7-2
j_gene: TRBJ1-2
CDR3aa: CASSPRTGQGASGYTF

v_gene: TRBV25-1
j_gene: TRBJ1-5
CDR3aa: CASSDRGNQPQHF

v_gene: TRBV4-3
j_gene: TRBJ2-7
CDR3aa: CASSPRTSYYEQYF